These 27 T cell receptor beta chains were all obtained from the same sample, sequenced in a study of molecular identifiers for immune sequencing clone quantification. From the PCR reads, TCRdb called clonotypes with MiXCR, one entry per CDR3 protein. The sample includes roughly 300,000 distinct CDR3 sequences, roughly 24% of them seen just once. Sequenced sample: naive CD8+ T cells from blood, with Jurkat cell RNA spiked in. Regarding subset: FACS-sorted CD8+CD4-CCR7+CD45RA+ naive T cells. All receptors derive from a human donor in good health. Some libraries in this study had Jurkat cell RNA spiked in.

This clonotype came up many times. This chain connects TRBV7-9 to TRBJ2-5, with 7 nucleotides matching TRBD1. The length of the CDR3 is 17 residues. CDR1 and CDR2 from the germline V gene are SEHNR and FQNEAQ (reference sequence). V lost 3 bases to trimming and J lost 5 bases; unmatched junction nucleotides: 15. Here the CDR3 reads CASSFPTGQPVGETQYF. The DNA of the CDR3 is TGTGCCAGCAGCTTCCCCACGGGACAGCCGGTCGGGGAGACCCAGTACTTC.

Here the CDR3 reads CASSEGTSGGNTQYF. The CDR3 nucleotides are TGTGCCAGCAGCGAGGGGACTAGCGGGGGAAATACGCAGTATTTT. The rearrangement links TRBV11-2 to TRBJ2-3, with 14 positions matching TRBD2. This CDR3 is 15 amino acids long. CDR1 SGHAT and CDR2 FQNNGV come from the germline V gene. The V gene end was trimmed by 5 bases and the J gene end by 7 bases; junction bases not matched to a gene: 5.

The J gene is TRBJ1-1, the V gene TRBV28, with TRBD1 as a possible D gene (6 bases). CDR1 is MDHEN, CDR2 SYDVKM, per germline. Trimming stripped 6 bases from V and 14 bases from J, with 22 bases between. CDR3 length: 13 amino acids. The CDR3 DNA is TGTGCCAGCAGACAAACAGGGAACACTGTAGCCTTCTTT. Its protein product is CASRQTGNTVAFF.

The chain has TRBV6-2 or TRBV6-3 and TRBJ1-5; D not resolved. Germline loops: CDR1 MNHEY, CDR2 SVGEGT. The V end was cut by 7 bases, the J end by 0 bases, with 7 bases between. The length of the CDR3 is 13 residues. DNA for the CDR3: TGTGCCAGCAAAGACTATAGCAATCAGCCCCAGCATTTT. Translating it yields CASKDYSNQPQHF.

This clonotype was detected many times. J is TRBJ2-7 and V is TRBV29-1; tentative D call: TRBD2 (6 bases). The ends were cut back, 4 bases at V and 6 bases at J, with 13 bases in the middle. This CDR3 is built from 12 residues. Germline-derived CDR1 and CDR2 are SQVTM and ANQGSEA. This CDR3 reads CSVVEGSGEQYF. Here the CDR3 DNA reads TGCAGCGTTGTGGAGGGGTCAGGCGAGCAGTACTTC.

Comments on this clonotype: Relative to the germline gene, one junction end is altered; a read error may explain this. The chain joins TRBV27 to TRBJ2-5, with TRBD2 matching over 10 bases. The CDR3 spans 15 residues. The germline V gene encodes CDR1 MNHEY and CDR2 SMNVEV (reference sequence). Here the CDR3 reads CASSHQAGGQETLYF. The CDR3 coding sequence is TGTGCCAGCAGTCATCAAGCGGGGGGGCAAGAGACCCTGTACTTC.

The sample holds a few counts of this clonotype. This chain connects TRBV7-9 to TRBJ1-4; TRBD1 is a possible D gene (5 bases). CDR3 length equals 16 residues. With 5 bases removed from V and 0 bases from J, the gap between germline ends came to 13 bases. CDR1 and CDR2 from the germline V gene are SEHNR and FQNEAQ (reference sequence). CDR3 amino acids: CASSRRGDPTNEKLFF. In DNA, the CDR3 is TGTGCCAGCAGCAGAAGAGGGGATCCAACTAATGAAAAACTGTTTTTT.

Remarks on this clonotype: Since a much larger clone is just one base distant, this may be a read error. The chain employs TRBV4-3 and TRBJ1-3, with D unresolved. V lost 1 base, J lost 0 bases, and 7 bases lay in between. CDR1 is LGHNA, CDR2 YSLEER, per germline. The CDR3 runs to 15 residues. The CDR3 is CASSQARISGNTIYF. CDR3 in DNA: TGCGCCAGCAGCCAAGCCAGGATCTCTGGAAACACCATATATTTT.

Comment on this clonotype: A much larger clone differs from this one at a single base, so this may be a read error. The rearrangement links TRBV24-1 to TRBJ2-2, with D maybe TRBD2 (5 bases). Germline assignment: CDR1 KGHDR and CDR2 SFDVKD. The CDR3 is 13 residues long. V was pared by 9 bases and J by 4 bases, with 11 bases between. The CDR3 loop reads CATSGKFTGELFF. The CDR3 nucleotides read TGTGCCACCTCGGGAAAGTTCACCGGGGAGCTGTTTTTT.

The rearrangement links TRBV7-2 to TRBJ2-2; TRBD2 aligns across 7 bases. The V and J ends lost 5 bases and 5 bases, in that order; junction bases with no gene match: 14. The CDR3 loop spans 17 amino acids. Per the germline V gene, CDR1 is SGHTA and CDR2 is FQGNSA. CDR3 region: CTSSPLDRGGGTGELFF. The CDR3 DNA reads as TGTACCAGCAGCCCCCTCGATCGTGGGGGGGGGACCGGGGAGCTGTTTTTT.

This clonotype was counted a few times. This chain joins TRBV11-3 and TRBJ2-3; perhaps TRBD2 as D (5 bases). CDR1 is SGHNT, CDR2 YENEEA, per germline. V was shortened by 2 bases and J by 7 bases, with 16 bases between the two germline ends. This CDR3 is 15 amino acids long. The chain's CDR3 is CASSLRGSLDNTQYF. The CDR3 DNA follows: TGTGCCAGCAGCTTACGGGGTAGCCTGGATAATACGCAGTATTTT.

The V and J genes are TRBV27 and TRBJ2-3; the match to TRBD1 covers 11 bases. The V gene's germline CDR1 is MNHEY and CDR2 SMNVEV (reference sequence). The CDR3 spans 14 residues. The trim removed 8 bases at V and 4 bases at J, leaving 5 bases unmatched. The CDR3 sequence: CASGTGGGSDTQYF. DNA for the CDR3: TGTGCCAGCGGGACAGGGGGTGGCTCAGATACGCAGTATTTT.

This clonotype was detected a few times. The rearrangement links TRBV11-1 to TRBJ1-1; tentative D call: TRBD1 (6 bases). The germline V gene encodes CDR1 SGHAT and CDR2 FQDESV (reference sequence). This CDR3 contains 15 residues. V lost 3 bases, J lost 2 bases, and 13 bases lay in between. As DNA, the CDR3 is TGTGCCAGCAGCTTCCGGGACACTAGAAACACTGAAGCTTTCTTT. Translated: CASSFRDTRNTEAFF.

The gene calls are TRBV20-1 and TRBJ2-7; 8 bases line up with TRBD2. V dropped 5 bases and J dropped 5; count of bases not matched to a gene: 14. CDR1 and CDR2 from the germline V gene are DFQATT and SNEGSKA (reference sequence). CDR3 size: 15 residues. The CDR3 nucleotides read TGCAGTGCTCGAAAGCGGGAGTTTCACTTTGACGAGCAGTACTTC. It translates to CSARKREFHFDEQYF.

As regards this clonotype: Since a much larger clone is just one base distant, this may be a read error. DNA for the CDR3: TGTGCCAGCAGCACAACCGGGGCAGATCTAGCCAAAAACATTCAGTACTTC. Amino acids: CASSTTGADLAKNIQYF. V and J are TRBV9 and TRBJ2-4; D may match TRBD1 or TRBD2 (5 bases each). The CDR3 totals 17 residues. CDR1 is SGDLS, CDR2 YYNGEE, per germline. V gave up 4 bases and J gave up 0 bases, with 17 bases separating them.

This rearrangement joins TRBV7-6 to TRBJ2-7; tentatively, D is TRBD2 (6 bases). Germline CDR1 reads SGHVS; CDR2 reads FNYEAQ. The CDR3 totals 15 residues. Trimming took 5 bases from V and 3 from J, leaving 17 bases between them. This CDR3 reads CASSRELRSSYEQYF. CDR3 nucleotides: TGTGCCAGCAGCCGGGAGCTACGGTCTAGCTACGAGCAGTACTTC.

Notes on this clonotype: This may be a read error: a much more frequent sequence differs by one nucleotide. The chain has TRBV2 and TRBJ1-2, with D maybe TRBD1 (5 bases). The germline V gene encodes CDR1 SNHLY and CDR2 FYNNEI. The CDR3 covers 14 residues. CDR3 coding DNA: TGTGCCAGCAGTGAACGGCAGGGACCCTATGGCTACGCCTTC. Translated, it gives CASSERQGPYGYAF.

Turning to this clonotype: At one end the junction does not follow the germline gene, possibly because of a read error. The chain is built from TRBV2 and TRBJ1-3; D not resolved. CDR1 and CDR2 from the germline V gene are SNHLY and FYNNEI. CDR3 length: 13 residues. In DNA, the CDR3 is TGTGCCAGCAGTGAGGTTCCTGGAAACACCATATTTTTT. This encodes CASSEVPGNTIFF.

The genes are TRBV3-1 and TRBJ2-4, with no clear D. The CDR3 is 15 amino acids. The germline CDR1 and CDR2 sequences are LGHDT and YNNKEL (reference sequence). The V gene lost 4 bases and the J gene lost 4 bases, with 14 bases spanning the gap. The CDR3 region has the DNA TGTGCCAGCAGCCTCGGCCAGAGATTTAAAAACATTCAGTACTTC. Protein sequence: CASSLGQRFKNIQYF. Using reference TRBV3-1 and TRBJ2-4 for the parts outside the CDR3, the full variable domain is DTAVSQTPKYLVTQMGNDKSIKCEQNLGHDTMYWYKQDSKKFLKIMFSYNNKELIINETVPNRFSPKSPDKAHLNLHINSLELGDSAVYFCASSLGQRFKNIQYFGAGTRLSVL.

A note on this clonotype: No conserved phenylalanine or tryptophan is present at the end of the CDR3, so a read error is the likely explanation. The chain is built from TRBV5-6 and TRBJ2-1; D perhaps matches TRBD2 (6 bases). Germline V gene sequence: CDR1 SGHDT, CDR2 YYEEEE. This CDR3 contains 15 residues. The V end was cut by 2 bases, the J end by 5 bases, with 14 bases between. CDR3 DNA: TGTGCCAGCAGCTTAATACTAGCTGCAAACAATGAGCAGTTCTCC. Its protein is CASSLILAANNEQFS.

This clonotype was found many times. This chain links TRBV7-9 with TRBJ2-7, with 10 positions matching TRBD2. Unmatched junction bases numbered 6, after V lost 4 bases and J lost 0 bases. Germline CDR1 and CDR2: SEHNR and FQNEAQ (reference sequence). The CDR3 is 16 amino acids. CDR3 sequence: CASSSRPSGGSYEQYF. In DNA form, the CDR3 reads TGTGCCAGCAGCTCCCGCCCTAGCGGGGGCTCCTACGAGCAGTACTTC.

In the case of this clonotype: A much larger clonotype is one base distant, so this may be a read error. The chain has TRBV30 and TRBJ2-7; D gene uncertain. V lost 0 bases to trimming and J lost 9 bases, with 12 bases between them. CDR1 is GTSNPN, CDR2 SVGIG, per germline (reference sequence). This CDR3 spans 12 amino acids. CDR3 DNA sequence: TGTGCCTGGAGTGTACTGGATGACGGGCAGTACTTC. Residues: CAWSVLDDGQYF.

Many counts were recorded for this clonotype. The V gene is TRBV28, the J gene TRBJ2-3; D is unclear. CDR1 and CDR2 from the germline V gene are MDHEN and SYDVKM. The CDR3 runs to 13 residues. The V and J ends lost 6 bases and 3 bases respectively, with 10 bases between them. The CDR3 nucleotides are TGTGCCAGCAGCCAGTTAGAGACAGATACGCAGTATTTT. Translated: CASSQLETDTQYF.

Note on this clonotype: This clone may be a read error of a much larger clone one base away. Likely a read error: the CDR3 ends without its conserved phenylalanine or tryptophan. The chain couples TRBV20-1 to TRBJ2-3; possible D gene TRBD1, 5 bases. With 6 bases removed from V and 0 bases from J, the gap between germline ends came to 13 bases. The CDR3 has 14 amino acids. Germline V gene lookup returns CDR1 DFQATT and CDR2 SNEGSKA (reference sequence). The CDR3 coding sequence is TGCAGTGCCCTGGACAAACCTAGCACAGATACGCAGTATCTT. It is translated as CSALDKPSTDTQYL.

The chain has TRBV5-6 and TRBJ1-5, with unresolved D. Germline CDR1 reads SGHDT; CDR2 reads YYEEEE. CDR3 length equals 13 residues. Trimming removed 4 bases at V and 7 bases at J, with 12 bases between. The CDR3, as DNA: TGTGCCAGCAGCGTATATGGTGGGCAGCCCCAGCATTTT. Its protein product is CASSVYGGQPQHF.

This clonotype was seen repeatedly, ten times or more. The V gene is TRBV4-3, the J gene TRBJ2-2, with D uncertain. CDR3 size: 14 residues. Between the trimmed V and J ends, which lost 1 base and 5 bases, there was a span of 8 bases. Germline CDR1 reads LGHNA; CDR2 reads YSLEER. As DNA, the CDR3 is TGCGCCAGCAGCCAAGTTGTAGGGACCGGGGAGCTGTTTTTT. Translation: CASSQVVGTGELFF.

The J gene is TRBJ1-3, the V gene TRBV12-3 or TRBV12-4; the match to TRBD1 covers 11 bases. CDR3 length: 14 amino acids. The V gene end was trimmed by 6 bases and the J gene end by 8 bases; junction bases not matched to a gene: 6. The CDR3 nucleotides are TGTGCCAGCAGCCTCGGACAGGGGGCAGACACCATATATTTT. This translates into CASSLGQGADTIYF.